This T cell receptor beta chain was identified in a study of patients and donors after allogeneic stem cell transplantation. This clonotype was seen just once. Germline CDR1 and CDR2: MNHNY and SVGAGI (reference sequence). The CDR3 totals 14 residues. V was shortened by 5 bases and J by 4 bases, with 13 bases between the two germline ends. TCRdb fed the RT-PCR reads into MiXCR, producing one record per CDR3 protein. The sample has approximately 170,000 distinct CDR3 sequences; roughly 22% are singletons. Sequencing used blood, either unsorted or a sorted T cell fraction (not recorded which). The clonotype comes from a human donor who was either an allogeneic HSCT recipient or a stem cell or donor lymphocyte infusion donor (not recorded which). It is not recorded whose cells these are; they may come from a transplant donor. This rearrangement joins TRBV6-6 to TRBJ2-3; D unclear. CDR3 residues: CASSAVDAPDTQYF. Here the CDR3 DNA reads TGTGCCAGCAGTGCTGTGGACGCACCAGATACGCAGTATTTT.